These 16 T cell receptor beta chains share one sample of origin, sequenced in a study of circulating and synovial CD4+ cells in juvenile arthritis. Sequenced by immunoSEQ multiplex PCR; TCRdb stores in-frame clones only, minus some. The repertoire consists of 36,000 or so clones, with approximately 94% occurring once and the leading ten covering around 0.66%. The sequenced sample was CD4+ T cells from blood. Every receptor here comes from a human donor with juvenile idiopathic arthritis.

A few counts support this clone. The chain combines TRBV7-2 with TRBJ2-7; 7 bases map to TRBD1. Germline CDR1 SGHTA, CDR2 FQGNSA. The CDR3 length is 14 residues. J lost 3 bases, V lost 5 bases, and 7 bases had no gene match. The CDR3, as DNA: TGTGCCAGCAGCCCCCGACAGGGCGTCTACGAGCAGTACTTC. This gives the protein CASSPRQGVYEQYF.

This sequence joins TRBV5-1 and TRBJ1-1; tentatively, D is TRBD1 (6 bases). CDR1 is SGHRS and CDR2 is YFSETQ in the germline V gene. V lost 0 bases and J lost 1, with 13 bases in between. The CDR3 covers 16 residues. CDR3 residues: CASSLEGGRGNTEAFF. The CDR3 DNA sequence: TGCGCCAGCAGCTTGGAAGGCGGCAGGGGGAACACTGAAGCTTTCTTT.

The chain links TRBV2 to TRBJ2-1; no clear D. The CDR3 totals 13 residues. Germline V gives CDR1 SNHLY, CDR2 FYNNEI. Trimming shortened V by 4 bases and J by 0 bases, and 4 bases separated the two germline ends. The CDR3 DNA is TGTGCCAGCAGTGCGAGCTCCTACAATGAGCAGTTCTTC. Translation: CASSASSYNEQFF.

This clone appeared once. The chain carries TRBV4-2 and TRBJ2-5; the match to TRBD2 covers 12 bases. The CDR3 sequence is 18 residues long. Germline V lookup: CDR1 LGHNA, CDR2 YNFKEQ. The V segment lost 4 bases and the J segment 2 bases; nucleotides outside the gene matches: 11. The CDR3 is CASSPHIFTSGGQETQYF. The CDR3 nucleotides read TGTGCCAGCAGCCCACACATATTTACTAGCGGGGGGCAAGAGACCCAGTACTTC.

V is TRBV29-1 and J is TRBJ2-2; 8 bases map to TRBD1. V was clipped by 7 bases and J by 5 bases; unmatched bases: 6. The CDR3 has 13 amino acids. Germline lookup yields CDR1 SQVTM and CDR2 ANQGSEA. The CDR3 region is CSAWTGSTGELFF. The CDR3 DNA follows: TGCAGCGCCTGGACAGGGTCGACCGGGGAGCTGTTTTTT.

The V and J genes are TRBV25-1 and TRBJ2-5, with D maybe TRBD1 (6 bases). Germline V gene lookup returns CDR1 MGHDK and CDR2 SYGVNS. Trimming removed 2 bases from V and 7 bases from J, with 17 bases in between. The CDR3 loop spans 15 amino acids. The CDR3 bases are TGTGCCAGCAGTGAACCCACAGGGATTAGAAGGACCCAGTACTTC. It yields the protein CASSEPTGIRRTQYF.

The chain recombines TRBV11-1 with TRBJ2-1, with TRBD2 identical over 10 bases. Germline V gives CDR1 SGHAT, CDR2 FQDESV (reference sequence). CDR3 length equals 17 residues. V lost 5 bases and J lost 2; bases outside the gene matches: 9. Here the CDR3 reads CASSPSGSGGTYNEQFF. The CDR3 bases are TGTGCCAGCAGCCCCTCGGGTAGCGGGGGGACCTACAATGAGCAGTTCTTC.

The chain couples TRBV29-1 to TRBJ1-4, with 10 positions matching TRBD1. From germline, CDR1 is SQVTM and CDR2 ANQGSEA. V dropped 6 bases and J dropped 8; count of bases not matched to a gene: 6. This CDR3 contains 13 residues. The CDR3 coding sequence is TGCAGCGTGGGGGACAGGGGATTAGAAAAACTGTTTTTT. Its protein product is CSVGDRGLEKLFF.

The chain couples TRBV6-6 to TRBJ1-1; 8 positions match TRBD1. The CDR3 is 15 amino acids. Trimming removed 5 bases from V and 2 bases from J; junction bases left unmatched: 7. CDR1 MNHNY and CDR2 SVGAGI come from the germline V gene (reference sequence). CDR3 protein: CASSTEGQGNTEAFF. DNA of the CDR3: TGTGCCAGCAGTACGGAAGGACAGGGAAACACTGAAGCTTTCTTT.

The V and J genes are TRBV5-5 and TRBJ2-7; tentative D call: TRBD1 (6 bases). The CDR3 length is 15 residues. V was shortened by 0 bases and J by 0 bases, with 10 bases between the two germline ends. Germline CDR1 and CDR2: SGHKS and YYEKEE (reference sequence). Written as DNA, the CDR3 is TGTGCCAGCAGCTTGGTACAGGGACGCTCCTACGAGCAGTACTTC. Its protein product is CASSLVQGRSYEQYF. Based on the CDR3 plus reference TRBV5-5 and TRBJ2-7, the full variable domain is DAGVTQSPTHLIKTRGQQVTLRCSPISGHKSVSWYQQVLGQGPQFIFQYYEKEERGRGNFPDRFSARQFPNYSSELNVNALLLGDSALYLCASSLVQGRSYEQYFGPGTRLTVT.

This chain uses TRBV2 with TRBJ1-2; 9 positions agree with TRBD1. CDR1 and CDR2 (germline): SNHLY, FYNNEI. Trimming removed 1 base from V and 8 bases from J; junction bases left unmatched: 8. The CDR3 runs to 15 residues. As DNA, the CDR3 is TGTGCCAGCAGTGAAGGGGACAGGGCATCGTCCGGCTACACCTTC. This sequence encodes CASSEGDRASSGYTF. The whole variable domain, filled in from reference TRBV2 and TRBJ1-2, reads EPEVTQTPSHQVTQMGQEVILRCVPISNHLYFYWYRQILGQKVEFLVSFYNNEISEKSEIFDDQFSVERPDGSNFTLKIRSTKLEDSAMYFCASSEGDRASSGYTFGSGTRLTVV.

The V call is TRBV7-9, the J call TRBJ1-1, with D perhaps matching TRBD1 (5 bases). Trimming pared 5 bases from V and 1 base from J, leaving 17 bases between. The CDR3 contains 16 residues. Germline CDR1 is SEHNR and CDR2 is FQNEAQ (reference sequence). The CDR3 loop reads CASSPRRGGGNTEAFF. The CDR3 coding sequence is TGTGCCAGCAGCCCCCGGCGTGGGGGAGGGAACACTGAAGCTTTCTTT.

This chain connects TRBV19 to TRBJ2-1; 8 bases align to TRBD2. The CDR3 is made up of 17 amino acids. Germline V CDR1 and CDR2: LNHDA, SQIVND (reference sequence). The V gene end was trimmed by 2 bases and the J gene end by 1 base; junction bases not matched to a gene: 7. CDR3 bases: TGTGCCAGTAGTATACGCCAGCGGGGGCCTTCCTACAATGAGCAGTTCTTC. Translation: CASSIRQRGPSYNEQFF.

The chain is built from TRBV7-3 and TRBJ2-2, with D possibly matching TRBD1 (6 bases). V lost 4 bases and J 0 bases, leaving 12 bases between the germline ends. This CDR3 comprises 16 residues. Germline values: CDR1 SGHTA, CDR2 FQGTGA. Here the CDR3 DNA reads TGTGCCAGCAGCTCTCCGGGACAACCGAACACCGGGGAGCTGTTTTTT. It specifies CASSSPGQPNTGELFF.

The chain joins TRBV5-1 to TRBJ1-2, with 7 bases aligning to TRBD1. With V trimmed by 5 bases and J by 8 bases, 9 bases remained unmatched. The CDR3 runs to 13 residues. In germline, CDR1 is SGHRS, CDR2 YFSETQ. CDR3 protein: CASSPEGAGGYTF. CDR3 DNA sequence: TGCGCCAGCAGTCCAGAGGGGGCTGGAGGCTACACCTTC.

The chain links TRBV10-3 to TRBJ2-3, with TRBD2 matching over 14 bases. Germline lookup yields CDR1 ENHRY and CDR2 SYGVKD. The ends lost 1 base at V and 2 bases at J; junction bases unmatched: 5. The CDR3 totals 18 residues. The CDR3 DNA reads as TGTGCCATCAGTGAGTTGGGACTAGCGGGGGTAAACACAGATACGCAGTATTTT. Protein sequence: CAISELGLAGVNTDTQYF.